Listed here are 30 T cell receptor beta chains from one sample, sequenced in a study of blood T cell repertoires in COVID-19. Data came from immunoSEQ multiplex PCR; TCRdb stores just in-frame clones and leaves some out. Of approximately 170,000 clones listed, roughly 88% are singletons. The sample consisted of peripheral blood. The receptors were gathered from a man aged 60 to 69 who had recovered from COVID-19.

The chain couples TRBV7-3 to TRBJ2-3; 7 bases are a match to TRBD1. The V gene's germline CDR1 is SGHTA and CDR2 FQGTGA. This CDR3 comprises 14 residues. Losses at the gene ends were 3 bases for V and 0 bases for J; bases not matched to a gene: 0. Here the CDR3 reads CASSLGQSTDTQYF. DNA of the CDR3: TGTGCCAGCAGCTTGGGACAGAGCACAGATACGCAGTATTTT.

The sample holds one count of this clone. The V gene is TRBV4-3, the J gene TRBJ1-4; D gene uncertain. Between the trimmed V and J ends, which lost 4 bases and 1 base, there was a span of 7 bases. CDR1 is LGHNA, CDR2 YSLEER, per germline. The CDR3 is made up of 14 amino acids. CDR3 DNA: TGCGCCAGCAGCCCCAGTGGAACTAATGAAAAACTGTTTTTT. It is translated as CASSPSGTNEKLFF.

This clone was found a few times. Here the CDR3 DNA reads TGTGCCATCAGTGAGCGGGGAGGGCCCGTGCAAGAGACCCAGTACTTC. It specifies CAISERGGPVQETQYF. The chain links TRBV10-3 to TRBJ2-5, with 7 positions matching TRBD2. With V trimmed by 2 bases and J by 2 bases, 8 bases remained unmatched. Per the germline V gene, CDR1 is ENHRY and CDR2 is SYGVKD. There are 16 residues in the CDR3.

This clone occurred once. The chain combines TRBV15 with TRBJ2-7; 11 bases agree with TRBD2. V lost 4 bases, J lost 10 bases, and 9 bases stayed unmatched. Germline assignment: CDR1 LNHNV and CDR2 YYDKDF (reference sequence). The CDR3 contains 14 residues. CDR3 bases: TGTGCCACCAGCACGCAACTAGCGGGGGAGAGACAGTACTTC. This sequence encodes CATSTQLAGERQYF.

This chain uses TRBV9 with TRBJ2-3; D may be TRBD2 (6 bases). The CDR3 runs to 14 residues. CDR1 and CDR2 (germline): SGDLS, YYNGEE. V was pared by 5 bases and J by 6 bases, with 16 bases between. In DNA, the CDR3 is TGTGCCAGCAGACCCCCCGGAGGGGAGGATACGCAGTATTTT. It is translated as CASRPPGGEDTQYF. The whole variable domain, filled in from reference TRBV9 and TRBJ2-3, reads DSGVTQTPKHLITATGQRVTLRCSPRSGDLSVYWYQQSLDQGLQFLIQYYNGEERAKGNILERFSAQQFPDLHSELNLSSLELGDSALYFCASRPPGGEDTQYFGPGTRLTVL.

Worth noting for this clone: It may be a read error: a sequence one base away is much more abundant. The sample holds other DNA sequences that translate to the same CDR3. The chain uses TRBV6-2 or TRBV6-3 and TRBJ2-6; TRBD1 aligns across 9 bases. The germline gives CDR1 MNHEY, CDR2 SVGEGT. This CDR3 has 18 residues. V was clipped by 5 bases and J by 7 bases; unmatched bases: 15. The CDR3 region has the DNA TGTGCCAGCAGTGCACTACTACAGGGGGCACTTGGAGCCAACGTCCTGACTTTC. Translated, it gives CASSALLQGALGANVLTF.

The chain uses TRBV5-1 and TRBJ1-1; D is ambiguous. V lost 1 base and J 0 bases, leaving 13 bases between the germline ends. CDR1 SGHRS and CDR2 YFSETQ come from the germline V gene. The CDR3 extends over 16 amino acids. Here the CDR3 reads CASSLQRADMNTEAFF. CDR3 coding DNA: TGCGCCAGCAGCTTGCAGAGGGCAGACATGAACACTGAAGCTTTCTTT.

The rearrangement joins TRBV7-9 to TRBJ1-4; TRBD1 might be the D (5 bases). The CDR3 has 14 amino acids. Trimming shortened V by 5 bases and J by 8 bases, and 15 bases separated the two germline ends. Per germline, CDR1 SEHNR and CDR2 FQNEAQ (reference sequence). The CDR3 bases are TGTGCCAGCAGCCTGCGGGACTCTCGGGAAAAACTGTTTTTT. It translates to CASSLRDSREKLFF. The variable domain in full, completed from reference TRBV7-9 and TRBJ1-4, reads DTGVSQNPRHKITKRGQNVTFRCDPISEHNRLYWYRQTLGQGPEFLTYFQNEAQLEKSRLLSDRFSAERPKGSFSTLEIQRTEQGDSAMYLCASSLRDSREKLFFGSGTQLSVL.

The chain recombines TRBV9 with TRBJ1-1; D may be TRBD1 (5 bases). Germline values: CDR1 SGDLS, CDR2 YYNGEE. The CDR3 spans 14 residues. Between the trimmed V and J ends, which lost 3 bases and 1 base, there was a span of 10 bases. CDR3 DNA: TGTGCCAGCAGCGCCCAGACAGAGAACACTGAAGCTTTCTTT. Its protein is CASSAQTENTEAFF.

The chain has TRBV7-9 and TRBJ1-5, with unresolved D. Trimming stripped 1 base from V and 4 bases from J, with 11 bases between. From germline, CDR1 is SEHNR and CDR2 FQNEAQ (reference sequence). This CDR3 region has 15 residues. In DNA form, the CDR3 reads TGTGCCAGCAGCTTAGTAGGCGGCATTAATCAGCCCCAGCATTTT. Residues: CASSLVGGINQPQHF.

The V call is TRBV29-1, the J call TRBJ2-5; D is unclear. The CDR3 is 13 amino acids. CDR1 and CDR2 (germline): SQVTM, ANQGSEA. V lost 3 bases and J lost 1, with 9 bases in between. CDR3 sequence (DNA): TGCAGCGTTGAGGCAGGTAGCCAAGAGACCCAGTACTTC. Residues: CSVEAGSQETQYF. Using reference TRBV29-1 and TRBJ2-5 for the parts outside the CDR3, the full variable domain is SAVISQKPSRDICQRGTSLTIQCQVDSQVTMMFWYRQQPGQSLTLIATANQGSEATYESGFVIDKFPISRPNLTFSTLTVSNMSPEDSSIYLCSVEAGSQETQYFGPGTRLLVL.

J is TRBJ1-4 and V is TRBV5-1; D gene unclear. Germline V CDR1 and CDR2: SGHRS, YFSETQ. This CDR3 spans 15 amino acids. The ends were cut back, 4 bases at V and 7 bases at J, with 17 bases in the middle. CDR3 amino acids: CASSQNEGSSEKLFF. Here the CDR3 DNA reads TGCGCCAGCAGCCAGAATGAGGGTTCTAGTGAAAAACTGTTTTTT.

This clone has a single count. V usage is TRBV2 and J usage is TRBJ2-2, with D maybe TRBD2 (5 bases). Trimming took off 4 bases at V and 2 bases at J, with 11 bases between the two ends. This CDR3 comprises 15 residues. Germline V gene lookup returns CDR1 SNHLY and CDR2 FYNNEI. CDR3 residues: CASSVRTSNTGELFF. CDR3 nucleotides: TGTGCCAGCAGTGTGAGAACTAGTAACACCGGGGAGCTGTTTTTT.

The V call is TRBV14, the J call TRBJ1-4, with D uncertain. V lost 0 bases to trimming and J lost 0 bases, with 14 bases between them. The length of the CDR3 is 18 residues. Germline V gene data show CDR1 as SGHDN and CDR2 as FVKESK. The CDR3, as DNA: TGTGCCAGCAGCCAAGACGATGACTACAGTGCAACTAATGAAAAACTGTTTTTT. Protein product: CASSQDDDYSATNEKLFF.

DNA for the CDR3: TGTGCCAGCAGTTACGAATTTGGGACAGGGGGCATCAATCAGCCCCAGCATTTT. This gives the protein CASSYEFGTGGINQPQHF. The chain links TRBV6-2 or TRBV6-3 to TRBJ1-5, with 12 bases aligning to TRBD1. Germline V lookup: CDR1 MNHEY, CDR2 SVGEGT. V dropped 2 bases and J dropped 3; count of bases not matched to a gene: 8. The CDR3 sequence is 18 residues long.

This chain joins TRBV6-5 and TRBJ2-7; 12 positions agree with TRBD2. There are 16 residues in the CDR3. Per the germline V gene, CDR1 is MNHEY and CDR2 is SVGAGI. J gave up 4 bases and V 4 bases, and 8 bases lay outside the gene matches. The CDR3 bases are TGTGCCAGCAGTTCCCTAGCGGGGGGGCCTCGATACGAGCAGTACTTC. Residues: CASSSLAGGPRYEQYF.

The chain recombines TRBV10-3 with TRBJ1-1, with a weak D call TRBD1 (6 bases). The CDR3 is 15 residues long. V lost 6 bases and J 1 base, leaving 15 bases between the germline ends. Looked up from germline, CDR1 is ENHRY and CDR2 is SYGVKD. The CDR3 reads CAISIHPGENTEAFF. Here the CDR3 DNA reads TGTGCCATCAGCATACATCCAGGGGAGAACACTGAAGCTTTCTTT.

This clone was recorded once. The V call is TRBV4-1, the J call TRBJ1-2; 7 bases fit TRBD1. The germline CDR1 and CDR2 sequences are MGHRA and YSYEKL. The CDR3 is 18 amino acids. Trimming removed 4 bases from V and 2 bases from J; junction bases left unmatched: 16. CDR3 sequence (DNA): TGCGCCAGCAGCCGGCAACTTAGAGAGGCAGGGGGAAACTATGGCTACACCTTC. It encodes CASSRQLREAGGNYGYTF.

The gene calls are TRBV5-8 and TRBJ2-7; 10 nucleotides line up with TRBD2. V trimming: 3 bases; J trimming: 1 base; junction bases outside the gene matches: 7. Germline CDR1 reads SGHTS; CDR2 reads YDEGEE. The CDR3 consists of 16 residues. DNA of the CDR3: TGTGCCAGCAGCTCACGGACTAGCGGTGGTTCCTACGAGCAGTACTTC. Protein: CASSSRTSGGSYEQYF. Complete variable domain (other parts from reference TRBV5-8 and TRBJ2-7): EAGVTQSPTHLIKTRGQQATLRCSPISGHTSVYWYQQALGLGLQFLLWYDEGEERNRGNFPPRFSGRQFPNYSSELNVNALELEDSALYLCASSSRTSGGSYEQYFGPGTRLTVT.

CDR3 sequence: CASSLATQGETQYF. CDR3 nucleotides: TGTGCCAGCAGCTTAGCCACCCAGGGCGAGACCCAGTACTTC. The J gene is TRBJ2-5, the V gene TRBV11-2; the D gene is possibly TRBD1 (5 bases). Germline V gives CDR1 SGHAT, CDR2 FQNNGV. This CDR3 is 14 amino acids long. V shed 1 base and J shed 5 bases, with 11 bases lying between them.

The J gene is TRBJ1-6, the V gene TRBV21-1; TRBD1, as called in the table, went unchecked against the DNA. TRBV21-1 is marked as a pseudogene. The CDR3 contains 11 residues. The DNA for the CDR3 is TGTGCCAGCAGCAAAGCTGCCAGGGTGGACTTT. This codes for CASSKAARVDF.

This chain uses TRBV7-8 with TRBJ2-3, with D maybe TRBD1 (5 bases). Trimming cost V 6 bases and J 3 bases, with 10 bases left between them. Per germline, CDR1 SGHVS and CDR2 FQNEAQ. This CDR3 region has 13 residues. The CDR3 DNA sequence: TGTGCCAGCAGGTTGGCAGGGACAGATACGCAGTATTTT. As protein: CASRLAGTDTQYF.

This chain uses TRBV15 with TRBJ1-2, with D unresolved. CDR1 is LNHNV and CDR2 is YYDKDF in the germline V gene (reference sequence). V was pared by 0 bases and J by 1 base, with 12 bases between. CDR3 length equals 16 residues. The DNA of the CDR3 is TGTGCCACCAGCAGAGATCGTGGAGAGGGTAACTATGGCTACACCTTC. It codes for CATSRDRGEGNYGYTF.

The V gene is TRBV7-2, the J gene TRBJ1-4; D possibly corresponds to TRBD1 (6 bases). Trimming stripped 5 bases from V and 8 bases from J, with 15 bases between. Germline CDR1 reads SGHTA; CDR2 reads FQGNSA. This CDR3 is built from 14 residues. DNA for the CDR3: TGTGCCAGCAGCCAAGGACAGTTCCGAGAAAAACTGTTTTTT. Protein: CASSQGQFREKLFF.

This chain joins TRBV19 and TRBJ1-6; D perhaps matches TRBD1 (6 bases). Trimming shortened V by 6 bases and J by 0 bases, and 9 bases separated the two germline ends. The CDR3 totals 15 residues. The germline V gene has CDR1 LNHDA and CDR2 SQIVND (reference sequence). The CDR3: CASRGQSSYNSPLHF. DNA of the CDR3: TGTGCCAGTAGAGGACAGAGCTCCTATAATTCACCCCTCCACTTT.

This chain uses TRBV15 with TRBJ2-1, with 8 bases lining up with TRBD2. Germline lookup yields CDR1 LNHNV and CDR2 YYDKDF (reference sequence). Unmatched junction bases numbered 6, after V lost 0 bases and J lost 5 bases. This CDR3 region has 16 residues. The CDR3 protein is CATSRDRAGGHNEQFF. In DNA form, the CDR3 reads TGTGCCACCAGCAGAGATAGGGCGGGGGGCCACAATGAGCAGTTCTTC.

The chain carries TRBV10-3 and TRBJ2-2; possibly TRBD2 for D (7 bases). This CDR3 is built from 14 residues. With 10 bases removed from V and 5 bases from J, the gap between germline ends came to 17 bases. Germline V gene lookup returns CDR1 ENHRY and CDR2 SYGVKD. The CDR3 spells CATRGAGSTGELFF. CDR3 bases: TGTGCCACCCGGGGGGCAGGGAGTACCGGGGAGCTGTTTTTT.

J is TRBJ2-1 and V is TRBV18; a weak D match, TRBD2 (6 bases). CDR3 length: 16 amino acids. Germline CDR1 and CDR2: KGHSH and LQKENI. Trimming shortened V by 6 bases and J by 2 bases, and 17 bases separated the two germline ends. CDR3 amino acids: CASSPDGGRTYNEQFF. CDR3 DNA: TGTGCCAGCTCCCCCGACGGGGGTAGAACCTACAATGAGCAGTTCTTC.

This clone was counted between two and nine times. This chain uses TRBV5-1 with TRBJ2-2; 8 nucleotides align to TRBD1. Germline V gives CDR1 SGHRS, CDR2 YFSETQ. J lost 3 bases, V lost 1 base, and 5 bases had no gene match. The CDR3 sequence is 16 residues long. DNA of the CDR3: TGCGCCAGCAGCTTGCAGGGGGCGCAGGACACCGGGGAGCTGTTTTTT. This codes for CASSLQGAQDTGELFF.

V and J are TRBV3-1 (or the pseudogene TRBV3-2) and TRBJ1-2, with no clear D. The ends were cut back, 0 bases at V and 4 bases at J, with 6 bases in the middle. The CDR3 covers 13 residues. Germline V gene data show CDR1 as LGHDT and CDR2 as YNNKEL (reference sequence). CDR3 region: CASSQEEAYGYTF. DNA for the CDR3: TGTGCCAGCAGCCAAGAGGAGGCCTATGGCTACACCTTC.